This paragraph covers one TCR beta chain sequence. The antigen is unknown. These data come from a study of cytomegalovirus exposure and HLA in healthy donors. The donors formed part of the roughly 110-subject validation cohort, distinct from the roughly 620-subject first cohort. Study results and caveats: The CMV antigen specificity of a few CMV-associated chains was confirmed through in vitro analysis. The study listed 150 to 200 cytomegalovirus-associated TCR beta chains. Most TCR sequences were uncommon, yet certain public TCRs appeared in many donors.

Germline V gene sequence: CDR1 PRHDT, CDR2 FYEKMQ (reference sequence). The CDR3 extends over 16 amino acids. J was trimmed by 3 bases and V by 4 bases; bases with no gene match: 8. Measured with immunoSEQ multiplex PCR; TCRdb has only the in-frame clones, and not every one. The sample yields nearly 110,000 clones, roughly nine tenths seen once. The sequenced sample consisted of PBMCs. This receptor was obtained from a woman between 18 and 29 years old in good health and CMV-seropositive. The V call is TRBV13, the J call TRBJ2-2; 7 nucleotides match TRBD1. CDR3 in DNA: TGTGCCAGCAGCTCACAGGGGCGTGGGTACACCGGGGAGCTGTTTTTT. Its protein product is CASSSQGRGYTGELFF.